The source of this T cell receptor (beta chain) is a study of yellow fever vaccine responses in identical twins. TCRdb re-called the RT-PCR reads through MiXCR, storing one row per CDR3 protein. The sample lists roughly 2,700 distinct CDR3 sequences, around 90% occurring once. The CDR3 runs to 15 residues. Germline V gene lookup returns CDR1 SGHNT and CDR2 YYREEE (reference sequence). J lost 5 bases, V lost 0 bases, and 6 bases had no gene match. This material consisted of T cells from blood (PBMCs), unsorted or a sorted subset (not recorded which), taken before or after yellow fever vaccination (not recorded which). This rearrangement joins TRBV5-4 to TRBJ2-7; 9 positions agree with TRBD1. This receptor was taken from a female donor who received the yellow fever vaccine. CDR3 amino acids: CASSLVGTGSHEQYF. The CDR3, as DNA: TGTGCCAGCAGCTTGGTAGGGACAGGGTCCCACGAGCAGTACTTC.